This TCR beta chain was profiled in a study of T cell changes during pregnancy in multiple sclerosis. Only in-frame clones appear in the TCRdb table, and some are missing; sequencing was by immunoSEQ multiplex PCR. The sample includes some 21,000 clones, about 91% of them seen just once. The V segment lost 3 bases and the J segment 6 bases; nucleotides outside the gene matches: 8. Germline values: CDR1 KGHSH, CDR2 LQKENI. This CDR3 comprises 15 residues. The sequenced sample was CD4+ T cells from peripheral blood mononuclear cells, obtained in the third trimester of pregnancy. This TCR was sampled from a female donor with multiple sclerosis, enrolled in a pregnancy study. The chain recombines TRBV18 with TRBJ2-1; TRBD1 agrees at 7 bases. CDR3 in amino acids: CASSPRRGIPNEQFF. The CDR3 coding sequence is TGTGCCAGCTCACCCCGCAGGGGGATCCCCAATGAGCAGTTCTTC.